The 15 T cell receptor beta chains given below trace back to one sample, sequenced in a study of shared clonotypes between healthy human individuals. Produced via immunoSEQ multiplex PCR; TCRdb's table is partial and in-frame only. Of over a million clones in the sample, more than 95% were seen once. The sequenced material came from naive CD4+ T cells sorted from blood. Regarding subset: CD45RA+ positively selected. The source is a man in his thirties or forties in good health.

V gene TRBV28 combines with J gene TRBJ1-3, with D maybe TRBD1 (5 bases). Looked up from germline, CDR1 is MDHEN and CDR2 is SYDVKM. V was trimmed by 3 bases and J by 7 bases, leaving 16 bases between them. The CDR3 covers 15 residues. The CDR3 DNA reads as TGTGCCAGCAGTTTGGGTGGACTTTCAGGGAACACCATATATTTT. Amino acids: CASSLGGLSGNTIYF.

This clone appeared once. The genes are TRBV4-2 and TRBJ2-1, with 9 bases matching TRBD2. CDR1 is LGHNA and CDR2 is YNFKEQ in the germline V gene. V shed 0 bases, J shed 4 bases, and the junction held 4 bases outside the gene matches. This CDR3 comprises 16 residues. CDR3 nucleotide sequence: TGTGCCAGCAGCCAAGAACCTAGCGGGATATACAATGAGCAGTTCTTC. Translating it yields CASSQEPSGIYNEQFF.

The chain recombines TRBV7-3 with TRBJ2-5, with 7 nucleotides matching TRBD2. The V and J ends lost 5 bases and 5 bases, in that order; junction bases with no gene match: 5. The CDR3 has 13 residues. The germline CDR1 and CDR2 sequences are SGHTA and FQGTGA. DNA of the CDR3: TGTGCCAGCAGCCCGAAGGGAGGGGAGACCCAGTACTTC. Amino acids: CASSPKGGETQYF.

The rearrangement joins TRBV25-1 to TRBJ1-1, with 8 nucleotides matching TRBD1. Trimming cost V 10 bases and J 3 bases; bases outside gene matches: 7. The germline V gene encodes CDR1 MGHDK and CDR2 SYGVNS. This CDR3 has 13 residues. CDR3 sequence (DNA): TGTGCCACTTCGGACAGGGCCTACACTGAAGCTTTCTTT. It encodes CATSDRAYTEAFF.

The V and J genes are TRBV7-8 and TRBJ2-1; D unresolved. Trimming took 3 bases from V and 4 from J, leaving 16 bases between them. Germline V CDR1 and CDR2: SGHVS, FQNEAQ. The CDR3 totals 16 residues. The CDR3 sequence: CASSFTHGMGYNEQFF. The CDR3 region has the DNA TGTGCCAGCAGCTTTACTCATGGGATGGGGTACAATGAGCAGTTCTTC.

This clone occurred once. The CDR3 spells CASSLAQGFGELFF. As DNA, the CDR3 is TGTGCCAGCAGCTTAGCACAGGGATTCGGGGAGCTGTTTTTT. The chain is built from TRBV7-8 and TRBJ2-2, with D possibly matching TRBD1 (6 bases). The length of the CDR3 is 14 residues. Deletions cut 0 bases from V and 7 bases from J, with 9 bases between. Germline V lookup: CDR1 SGHVS, CDR2 FQNEAQ.

As to this clone: Other nucleotide sequences from this sample produce the same CDR3. V gene TRBV10-1 combines with J gene TRBJ2-7; D is uncertain. The V gene lost 2 bases and the J gene lost 5 bases, with 4 bases spanning the gap. This CDR3 is built from 11 residues. Germline V gene data show CDR1 as WNHNN and CDR2 as SYGVQD (reference sequence). CDR3 region: CASSERDEQYF. The CDR3 DNA sequence: TGCGCCAGCAGTGAGCGCGACGAGCAGTACTTC.

The V and J genes are TRBV9 and TRBJ2-1, with 7 bases that match TRBD2. Germline loops: CDR1 SGDLS, CDR2 YYNGEE. J gave up 5 bases and V 6 bases, and 8 bases lay outside the gene matches. The length of the CDR3 is 14 residues. The CDR3 nucleotides are TGTGCCAGCAAAATAGGAGCGGGACACAATGAGCAGTTCTTC. Translating it yields CASKIGAGHNEQFF.

This clone was recorded only once. The chain recombines TRBV5-4 with TRBJ2-5, with 10 nucleotides matching TRBD2. This CDR3 comprises 15 residues. The V gene end was trimmed by 4 bases and the J gene end by 5 bases; junction bases not matched to a gene: 8. The germline V gene encodes CDR1 SGHNT and CDR2 YYREEE (reference sequence). The CDR3 reads CASSTRLAGRETQYF. CDR3 DNA sequence: TGTGCCAGCAGCACCCGACTAGCGGGTCGGGAGACCCAGTACTTC.

The genes are TRBV19 and TRBJ1-5; D call uncertain. Looked up from germline, CDR1 is LNHDA and CDR2 is SQIVND (reference sequence). Trimming shortened V by 3 bases and J by 0 bases, and 9 bases separated the two germline ends. The CDR3 has 15 amino acids. The CDR3 protein is CASSMLRNSNQPQHF. CDR3 DNA: TGTGCCAGTAGTATGCTTAGGAATAGCAATCAGCCCCAGCATTTT.

A word on this clone: Other nucleotide sequences in the sample specify the same CDR3. The chain recombines TRBV5-1 with TRBJ1-1, with D possibly matching TRBD1 (5 bases). Trimming removed 4 bases from V and 4 bases from J, with 11 bases in between. Germline V gene lookup returns CDR1 SGHRS and CDR2 YFSETQ. This CDR3 contains 13 residues. The CDR3, as DNA: TGCGCCAGCAGCAAAGGGGCGGGCACTGAAGCTTTCTTT. This sequence encodes CASSKGAGTEAFF.

The chain has TRBV18 and TRBJ1-1; D is unclear. CDR3 length equals 14 residues. Germline V gene lookup returns CDR1 KGHSH and CDR2 LQKENI. The V and J ends lost 2 bases and 1 base respectively, with 8 bases between them. CDR3 region: CASSPLAQNTEAFF. The CDR3 region has the DNA TGTGCCAGCTCACCATTAGCACAGAACACTGAAGCTTTCTTT.

The rearrangement joins TRBV6-1 to TRBJ1-1; D ambiguous. The CDR3 length is 13 residues. The V end lost 8 bases, the J end lost 1 base, and 11 bases lay between the germline ends. Per germline, CDR1 MNHNS and CDR2 SASEGT. The CDR3, as DNA: TGTGCCAGCTCCCCCCCCAGGAACACTGAAGCTTTCTTT. This translates into CASSPPRNTEAFF.

In the case of this clone: Other DNA sequences within the sample encode an identical CDR3. The gene calls are TRBV29-1 and TRBJ2-3; weak D call: TRBD2 (6 bases). Trimming took off 2 bases at V and 6 bases at J, with 12 bases between the two ends. The CDR3 has 13 amino acids. Germline CDR1 and CDR2: SQVTM and ANQGSEA. CDR3 in amino acids: CSVELRGTDTQYF. The CDR3 region has the DNA TGCAGCGTTGAATTGCGGGGAACGGATACGCAGTATTTT.

The chain is built from TRBV5-1 and TRBJ2-2; 9 positions agree with TRBD1. This CDR3 has 17 residues. CDR1 SGHRS and CDR2 YFSETQ come from the germline V gene. Trimming cost V 0 bases and J 4 bases; bases outside gene matches: 7. For the CDR3, the DNA is TGCGCCAGCAGCTTGGAAAGGGACAGGGTCGGCACCGGGGAGCTGTTTTTT. This sequence encodes CASSLERDRVGTGELFF.